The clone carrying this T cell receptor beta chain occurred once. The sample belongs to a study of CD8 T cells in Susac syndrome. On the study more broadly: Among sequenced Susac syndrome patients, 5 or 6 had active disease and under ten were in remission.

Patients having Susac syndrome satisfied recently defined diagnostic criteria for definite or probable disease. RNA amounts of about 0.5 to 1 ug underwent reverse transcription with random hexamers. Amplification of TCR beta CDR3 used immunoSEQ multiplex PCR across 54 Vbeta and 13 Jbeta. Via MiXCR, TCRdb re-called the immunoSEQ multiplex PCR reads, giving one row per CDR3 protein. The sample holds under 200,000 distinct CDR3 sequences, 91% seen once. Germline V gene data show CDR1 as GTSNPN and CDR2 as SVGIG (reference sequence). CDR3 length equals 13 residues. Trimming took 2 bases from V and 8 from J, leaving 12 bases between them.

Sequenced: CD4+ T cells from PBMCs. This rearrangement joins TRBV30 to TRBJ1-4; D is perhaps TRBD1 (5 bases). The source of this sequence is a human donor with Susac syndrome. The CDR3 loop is CAWSLQGGEKLFF. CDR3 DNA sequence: TGTGCCTGGAGTCTGCAGGGAGGAGAAAAACTGTTTTTT.